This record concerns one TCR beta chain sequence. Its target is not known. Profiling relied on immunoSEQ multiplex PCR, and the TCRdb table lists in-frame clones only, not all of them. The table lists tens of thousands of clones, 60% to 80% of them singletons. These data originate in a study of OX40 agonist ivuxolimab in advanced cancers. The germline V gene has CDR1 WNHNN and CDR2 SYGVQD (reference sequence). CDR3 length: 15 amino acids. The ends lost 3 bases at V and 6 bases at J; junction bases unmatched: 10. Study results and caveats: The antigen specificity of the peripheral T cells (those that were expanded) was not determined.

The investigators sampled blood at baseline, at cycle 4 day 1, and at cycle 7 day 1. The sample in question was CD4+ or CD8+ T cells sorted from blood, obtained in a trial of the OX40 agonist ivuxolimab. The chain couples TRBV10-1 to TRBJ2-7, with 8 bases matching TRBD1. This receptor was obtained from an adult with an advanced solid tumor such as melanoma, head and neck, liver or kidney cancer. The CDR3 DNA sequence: TGCGCCAGCAGTGACGTACAGGGGGATTTGAGCGAGCAGTACTTC. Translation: CASSDVQGDLSEQYF.